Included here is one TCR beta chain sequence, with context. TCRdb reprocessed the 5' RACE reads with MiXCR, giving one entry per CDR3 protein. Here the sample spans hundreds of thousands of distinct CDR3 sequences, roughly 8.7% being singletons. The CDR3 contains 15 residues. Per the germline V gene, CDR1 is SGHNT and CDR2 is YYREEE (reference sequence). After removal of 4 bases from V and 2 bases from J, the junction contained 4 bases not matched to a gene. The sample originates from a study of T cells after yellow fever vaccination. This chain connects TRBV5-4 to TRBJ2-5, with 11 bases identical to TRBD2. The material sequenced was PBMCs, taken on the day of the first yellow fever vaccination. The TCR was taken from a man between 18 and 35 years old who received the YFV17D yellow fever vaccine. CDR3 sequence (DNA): TGTGCCAGCAGCCCGACTAGCGGGACGCAAGAGACCCAGTACTTC. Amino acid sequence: CASSPTSGTQETQYF.